This T cell receptor (beta chain) was identified during a study of blood T cell repertoires in COVID-19. Participants, 18 to 89 years old, spanned around 26 US areas. Methods used by the authors: Amplification from reference gene primers served as the basis for estimated nucleated cell counts. Some clones are missing from TCRdb's copy, which holds only in-frame ones; the method was immunoSEQ multiplex PCR. V, J and clone size are taken as reported in that table, and D and trimming were inferred from the DNA itself. The data show fewer than 200,000 clones, approximately 78% seen once. This CDR3 is 17 amino acids long. J gave up 5 bases and V 4 bases, and 14 bases lay outside the gene matches. Looked up from germline, CDR1 is KGHSH and CDR2 is LQKENI.

What was sequenced was PBMCs or T cells enriched from blood (not recorded which). The V call is TRBV18, the J call TRBJ1-5; 7 nucleotides agree with TRBD1. The source of this sequence is a woman aged 50 to 60 who had recovered from COVID-19. For the CDR3, the DNA is TGTGCCAGCTCACGGGCGGTGCCGGGACAGAGTCATCAGCCCCAGCATTTT. Amino acids: CASSRAVPGQSHQPQHF. The full variable domain, with the rest looked up from reference TRBV18 and TRBJ1-5, is NAGVMQNPRHLVRRRGQEARLRCSPMKGHSHVYWYRQLPEEGLKFMVYLQKENIIDESGMPKERFSAEFPKEGPSILRIQQVVRGDSAAYFCASSRAVPGQSHQPQHFGDGTRLSIL.